This T cell receptor (beta chain) originates from a study of molecular identifiers for immune sequencing clone quantification. The sample holds many counts of this clonotype. The ends were cut back, 6 bases at V and 0 bases at J, with 14 bases in the middle. The CDR3 has 16 residues. Germline CDR1 is MNHNY and CDR2 is SVGAGI (reference sequence). TCRdb fed the PCR reads into MiXCR, producing one record per CDR3 protein. The sample consists of 50,000 to 75,000 distinct CDR3 sequences, around 19% of them appearing once. Input material: naive CD8+ T cells from blood, with Jurkat cell RNA spiked in. Subset defined: FACS-sorted CD8+CD4-CCR7+CD45RA+ naive T cells. This TCR was recovered from a human donor in good health. Some libraries in this study had Jurkat cell RNA spiked in. The chain links TRBV6-6 to TRBJ1-4; D remains unclear. CDR3 sequence reads: CASSRYDIATNEKLFF. In nucleotides, the CDR3 is TGTGCCAGCAGCAGGTACGACATAGCAACTAATGAAAAACTGTTTTTT.